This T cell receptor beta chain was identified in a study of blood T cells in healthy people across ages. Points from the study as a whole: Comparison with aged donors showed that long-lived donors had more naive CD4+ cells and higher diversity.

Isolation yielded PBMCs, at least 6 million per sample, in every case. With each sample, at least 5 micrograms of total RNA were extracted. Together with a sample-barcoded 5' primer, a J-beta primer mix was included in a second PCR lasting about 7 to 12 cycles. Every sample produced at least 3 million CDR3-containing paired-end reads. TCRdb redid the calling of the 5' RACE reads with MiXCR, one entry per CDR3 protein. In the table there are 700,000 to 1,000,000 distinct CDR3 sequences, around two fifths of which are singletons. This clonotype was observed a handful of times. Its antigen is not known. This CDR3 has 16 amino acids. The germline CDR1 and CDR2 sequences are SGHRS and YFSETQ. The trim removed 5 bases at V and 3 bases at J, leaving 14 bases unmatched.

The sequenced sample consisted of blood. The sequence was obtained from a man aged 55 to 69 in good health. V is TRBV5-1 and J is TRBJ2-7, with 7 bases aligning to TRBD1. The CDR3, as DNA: TGCGCCAGCAGAAAATCTATGACAGGGACCAACTACGAGCAGTACTTC. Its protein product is CASRKSMTGTNYEQYF. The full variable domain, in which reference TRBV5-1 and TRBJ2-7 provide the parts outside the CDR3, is KAGVTQTPRYLIKTRGQQVTLSCSPISGHRSVSWYQQTPGQGLQFLFEYFSETQRNKGNFPGRFSGRQFSNSRSEMNVSTLELGDSALYLCASRKSMTGTNYEQYFGPGTRLTVT.